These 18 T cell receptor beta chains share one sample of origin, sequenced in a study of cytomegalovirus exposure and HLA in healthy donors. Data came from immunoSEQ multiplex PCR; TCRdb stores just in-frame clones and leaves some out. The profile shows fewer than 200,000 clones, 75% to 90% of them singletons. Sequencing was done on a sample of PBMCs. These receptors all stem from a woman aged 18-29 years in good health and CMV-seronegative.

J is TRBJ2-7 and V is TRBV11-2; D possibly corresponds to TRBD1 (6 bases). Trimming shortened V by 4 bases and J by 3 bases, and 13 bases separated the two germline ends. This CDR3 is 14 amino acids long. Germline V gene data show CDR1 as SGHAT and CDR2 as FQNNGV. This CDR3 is CASSSDRIGYEQYF. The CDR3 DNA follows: TGTGCCAGCAGCTCAGACAGGATAGGCTACGAGCAGTACTTC.

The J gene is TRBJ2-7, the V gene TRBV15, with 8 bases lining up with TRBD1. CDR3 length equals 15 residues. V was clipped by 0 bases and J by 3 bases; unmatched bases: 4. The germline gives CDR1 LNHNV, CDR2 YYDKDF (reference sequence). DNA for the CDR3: TGTGCCACCAGCAGAGATGCGGGACAGGTCTACGAGCAGTACTTC. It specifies CATSRDAGQVYEQYF.

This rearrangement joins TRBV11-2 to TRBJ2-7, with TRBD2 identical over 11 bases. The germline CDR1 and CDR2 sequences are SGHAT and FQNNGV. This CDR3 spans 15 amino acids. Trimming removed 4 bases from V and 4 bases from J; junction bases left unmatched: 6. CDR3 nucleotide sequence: TGTGCCAGCAGCTCAACGGGACTAGCGGAATACGAGCAGTACTTC. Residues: CASSSTGLAEYEQYF.

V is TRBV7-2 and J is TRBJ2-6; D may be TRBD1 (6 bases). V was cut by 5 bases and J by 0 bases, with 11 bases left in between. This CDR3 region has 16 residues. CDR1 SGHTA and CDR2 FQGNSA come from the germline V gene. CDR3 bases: TGTGCCAGCAGCGTGGGACACATCTCTGGGGCCAACGTCCTGACTTTC. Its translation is CASSVGHISGANVLTF.

The DNA for the CDR3 is TGTGCCAGCAGCGTTTCCGAAAATTGGGACAGGCGCTCCTACAATGAGCAGTTCTTC. Protein product: CASSVSENWDRRSYNEQFF. The V gene is TRBV9, the J gene TRBJ2-1, with 8 bases that match TRBD1. This CDR3 has 19 amino acids. Germline-derived CDR1 and CDR2 are SGDLS and YYNGEE. With 2 bases clipped from V and 0 bases from J, the junction kept 13 bases outside the gene matches.

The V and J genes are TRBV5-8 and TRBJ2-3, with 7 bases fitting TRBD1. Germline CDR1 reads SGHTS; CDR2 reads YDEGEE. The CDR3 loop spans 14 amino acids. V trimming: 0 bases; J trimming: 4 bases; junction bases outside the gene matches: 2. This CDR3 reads CASSLEGAADTQYF. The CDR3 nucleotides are TGTGCCAGCAGCTTGGAGGGGGCCGCAGATACGCAGTATTTT.

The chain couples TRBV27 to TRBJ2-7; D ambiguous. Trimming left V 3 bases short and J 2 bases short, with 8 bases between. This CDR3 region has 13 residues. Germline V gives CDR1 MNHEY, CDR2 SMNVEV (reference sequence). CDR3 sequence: CASSFGQAYEQYF. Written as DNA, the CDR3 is TGTGCCAGCAGTTTTGGGCAGGCCTACGAGCAGTACTTC.

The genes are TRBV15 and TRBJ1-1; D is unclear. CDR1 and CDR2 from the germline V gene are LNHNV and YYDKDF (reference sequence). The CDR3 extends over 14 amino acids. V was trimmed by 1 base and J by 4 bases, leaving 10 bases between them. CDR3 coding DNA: TGTGCCACCAGCAGAGGAGGGTTCTCCACTGAAGCTTTCTTT. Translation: CATSRGGFSTEAFF. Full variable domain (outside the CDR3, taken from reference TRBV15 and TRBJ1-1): DAMVIQNPRYQVTQFGKPVTLSCSQTLNHNVMYWYQQKSSQAPKLLFHYYDKDFNNEADTPDNFQSRRPNTSFCFLDIRSPGLGDTAMYLCATSRGGFSTEAFFGQGTRLTVV.

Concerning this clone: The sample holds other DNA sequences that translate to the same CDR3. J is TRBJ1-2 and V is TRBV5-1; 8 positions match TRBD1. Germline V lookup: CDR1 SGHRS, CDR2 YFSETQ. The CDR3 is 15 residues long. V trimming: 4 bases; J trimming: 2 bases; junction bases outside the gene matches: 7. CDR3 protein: CASSPYGQGNYGYTF. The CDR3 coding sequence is TGCGCCAGCAGCCCTTACGGACAGGGAAACTATGGCTACACCTTC.

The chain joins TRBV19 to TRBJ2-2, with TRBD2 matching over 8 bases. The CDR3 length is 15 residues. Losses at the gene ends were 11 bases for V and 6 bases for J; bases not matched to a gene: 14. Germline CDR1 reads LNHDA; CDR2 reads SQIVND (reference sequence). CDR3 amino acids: CASLSGLAPAGELFF. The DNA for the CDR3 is TGTGCCTCATTAAGCGGACTAGCACCTGCCGGGGAGCTGTTTTTT.

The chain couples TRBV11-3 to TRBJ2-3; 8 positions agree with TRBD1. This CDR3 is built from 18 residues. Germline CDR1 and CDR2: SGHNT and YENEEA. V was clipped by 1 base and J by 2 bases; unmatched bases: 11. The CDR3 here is CASSLGPQGALDTDTQYF. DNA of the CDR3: TGTGCCAGCAGCTTAGGACCTCAGGGGGCACTTGACACAGATACGCAGTATTTT.

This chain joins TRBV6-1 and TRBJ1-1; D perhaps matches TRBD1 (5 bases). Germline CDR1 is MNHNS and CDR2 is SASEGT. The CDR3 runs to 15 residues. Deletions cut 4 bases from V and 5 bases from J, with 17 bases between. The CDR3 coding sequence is TGTGCCAGCAGTGCCTGGGGCCCCGGAGGGACTGAAGCTTTCTTT. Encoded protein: CASSAWGPGGTEAFF.

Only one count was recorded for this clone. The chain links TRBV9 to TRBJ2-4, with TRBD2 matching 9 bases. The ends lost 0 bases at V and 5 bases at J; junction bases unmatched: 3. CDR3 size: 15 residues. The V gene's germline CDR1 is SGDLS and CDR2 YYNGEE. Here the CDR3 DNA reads TGTGCCAGCAGCGTAGCCGGCGGGAGGGAAAACATTCAGTACTTC. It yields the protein CASSVAGGRENIQYF.

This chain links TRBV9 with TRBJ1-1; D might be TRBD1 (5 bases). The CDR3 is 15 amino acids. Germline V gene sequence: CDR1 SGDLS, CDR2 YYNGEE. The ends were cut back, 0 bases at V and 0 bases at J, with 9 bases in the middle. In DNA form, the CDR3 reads TGTGCCAGCAGCGTAGTGCAGGGTCTGAACACTGAAGCTTTCTTT. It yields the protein CASSVVQGLNTEAFF.

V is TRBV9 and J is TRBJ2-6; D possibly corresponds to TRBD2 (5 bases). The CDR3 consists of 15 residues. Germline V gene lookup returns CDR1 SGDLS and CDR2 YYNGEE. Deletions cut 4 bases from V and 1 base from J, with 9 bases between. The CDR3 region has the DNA TGTGCCAGCAGCACCCGGGGATCTGGGGCCAACGTCCTGACTTTC. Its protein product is CASSTRGSGANVLTF.

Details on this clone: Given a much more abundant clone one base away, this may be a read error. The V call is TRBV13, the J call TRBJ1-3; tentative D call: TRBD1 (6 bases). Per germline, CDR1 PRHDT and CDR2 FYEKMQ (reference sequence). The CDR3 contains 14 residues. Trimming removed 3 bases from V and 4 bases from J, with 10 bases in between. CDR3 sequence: CASSFTGTGNTIYF. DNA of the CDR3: TGTGCCAGCAGCTTTACAGGGACCGGAAACACCATATATTTT. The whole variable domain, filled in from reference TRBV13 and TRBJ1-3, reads AAGVIQSPRHLIKEKRETATLKCYPIPRHDTVYWYQQGPGQDPQFLISFYEKMQSDKGSIPDRFSAQQFSDYHSELNMSSLELGDSALYFCASSFTGTGNTIYFGEGSWLTVV.

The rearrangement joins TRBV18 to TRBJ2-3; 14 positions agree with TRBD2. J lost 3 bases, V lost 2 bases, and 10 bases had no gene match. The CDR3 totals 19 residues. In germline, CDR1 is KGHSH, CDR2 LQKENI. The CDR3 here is CASSPGLAGGPESTDTQYF. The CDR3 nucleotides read TGTGCCAGCTCACCAGGACTAGCGGGGGGCCCAGAATCAACAGATACGCAGTATTTT.

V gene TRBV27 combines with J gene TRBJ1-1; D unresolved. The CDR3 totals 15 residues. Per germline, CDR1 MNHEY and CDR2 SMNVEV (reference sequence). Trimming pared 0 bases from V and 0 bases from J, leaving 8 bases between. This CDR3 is CASSLSGNMNTEAFF. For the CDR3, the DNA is TGTGCCAGCAGTTTATCGGGCAACATGAACACTGAAGCTTTCTTT.